This TCR beta chain was captured by sequencing in a study of PD-L1 blockade in urothelial cancer. Time point defined: pretreatment peripheral blood. Libraries were prepared by immunoSEQ multiplex PCR; TCRdb keeps only in-frame clonotypes and omits some of them. The sample lists approximately 90,000 clones, around 85% seen once, with 13% to 15% in the top ten. This TCR derives from a man between 60 and 70 years old with urothelial cancer. The material sequenced was PBMCs, taken around atezolizumab (anti-PD-L1) treatment.

The CDR3 loop reads CASSLAGGVDNEQFF. The CDR3 DNA reads TGTGCCAGCAGCTTGGCGGGGGGGGTCGACAATGAGCAGTTCTTC. The chain couples TRBV5-4 to TRBJ2-1; 8 bases are a match to TRBD2. Per the germline V gene, CDR1 is SGHNT and CDR2 is YYREEE (reference sequence). The CDR3 contains 15 residues. With V trimmed by 0 bases and J by 5 bases, 4 bases remained unmatched.